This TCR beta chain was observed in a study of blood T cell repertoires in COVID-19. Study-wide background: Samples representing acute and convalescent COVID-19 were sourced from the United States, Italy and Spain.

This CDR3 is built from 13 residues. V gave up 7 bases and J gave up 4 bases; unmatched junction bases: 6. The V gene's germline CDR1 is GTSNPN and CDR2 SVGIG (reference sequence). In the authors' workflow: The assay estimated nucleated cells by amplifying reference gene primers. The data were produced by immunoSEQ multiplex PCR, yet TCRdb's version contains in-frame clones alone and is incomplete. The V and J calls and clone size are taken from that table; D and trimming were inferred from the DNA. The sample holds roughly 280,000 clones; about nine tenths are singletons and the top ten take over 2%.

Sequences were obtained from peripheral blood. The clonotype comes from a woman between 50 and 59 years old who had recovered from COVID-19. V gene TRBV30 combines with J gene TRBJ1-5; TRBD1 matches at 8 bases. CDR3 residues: CASTGGGNQPQHF. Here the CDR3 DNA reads TGTGCCTCCACAGGGGGGGGGAATCAGCCCCAGCATTTT.